This T cell receptor beta chain is drawn from a study of T-cell reconstitution after alpha-beta-depleted transplantation in children. This CDR3 is 13 amino acids long. With 5 bases removed from V and 4 bases from J, the gap between germline ends came to 14 bases. From germline, CDR1 is DFQATT and CDR2 SNEGSKA (reference sequence). Unique molecular identifiers were incorporated into the prepared TCRbeta library. Each CDR3 protein gets one entry after TCRdb re-called the PCR reads with MiXCR. The sample lists hundreds of thousands of distinct CDR3 sequences, about 15% occurring once. This clonotype was detected ten times or more.

This sequence joins TRBV20-1 and TRBJ2-5; D is possibly TRBD2 (5 bases). This clonotype was obtained from a human donor who donated a stem cell graft to a child with acute myeloid leukemia. The sample consisted of PBMCs from the stem cell graft donor, taken from the stem cell graft. The CDR3 spells CSAVGRAGETQYF. The CDR3 region has the DNA TGCAGTGCTGTCGGGCGTGCGGGAGAGACCCAGTACTTC.